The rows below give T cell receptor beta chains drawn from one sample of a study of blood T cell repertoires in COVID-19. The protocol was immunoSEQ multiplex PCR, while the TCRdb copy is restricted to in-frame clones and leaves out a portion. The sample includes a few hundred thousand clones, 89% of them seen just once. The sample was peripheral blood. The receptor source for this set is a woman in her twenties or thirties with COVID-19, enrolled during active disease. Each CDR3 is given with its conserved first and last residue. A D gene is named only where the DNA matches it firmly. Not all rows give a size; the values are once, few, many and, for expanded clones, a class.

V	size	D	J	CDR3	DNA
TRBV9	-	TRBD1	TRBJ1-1	CASSAPDRGNTEAFF	TGTGCCAGCAGCGCACCGGACAGGGGGAACACTGAAGCTTTCTTT
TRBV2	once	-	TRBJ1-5	CASRANRQDSSNQPQHF	TGTGCCAGCAGGGCTAATAGACAGGACTCATCGAATCAGCCCCAGCATTTT
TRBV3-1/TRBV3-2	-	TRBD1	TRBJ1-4	CASRLQGPPNEKLFF	TGTGCCAGCAGACTACAGGGGCCGCCAAATGAAAAACTGTTTTTT
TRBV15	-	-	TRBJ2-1	CATSRGRPNEQFF	TGTGCCACCAGCAGGGGCCGGCCCAATGAGCAGTTCTTC
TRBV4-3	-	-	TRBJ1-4	CASSQDRDTSTNEKLFF	TGCGCCAGCAGCCAAGACCGGGACACGTCAACTAATGAAAAACTGTTTTTT
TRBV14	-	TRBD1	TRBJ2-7	CASSRTGHEQYF	TGTGCCAGCAGCAGGACAGGGCACGAGCAGTACTTC
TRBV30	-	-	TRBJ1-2	CAWRSLPGTRYGYTF	TGTGCCTGGAGGAGCCTTCCCGGGACTCGCTATGGCTACACCTTC
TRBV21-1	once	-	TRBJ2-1	CASSKDKGTGRYNEQFF	TGTGCCAGCAGCAAAGACAAGGGGACAGGTCGGTACAATGAGCAGTTCTTC
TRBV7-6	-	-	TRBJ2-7	CASSLLGYEQYF	TGTGCCAGCAGCCTCCTCGGCTACGAGCAGTACTTC
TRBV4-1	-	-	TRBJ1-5	CASSQDGLLQFSNQPQHF	TGCGCCAGCAGCCAAGATGGCCTCTTACAGTTTAGCAATCAGCCCCAGCATTTT
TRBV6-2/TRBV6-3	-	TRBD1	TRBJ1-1	CASSPGQSPWAFF	TGTGCCAGCAGCCCGGGACAGAGCCCTTGGGCTTTCTTT
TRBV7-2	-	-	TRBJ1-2	CASSLEAAWGRYYGYTF	TGTGCCAGCAGCTTAGAGGCGGCCTGGGGGCGATACTATGGCTACACCTTC
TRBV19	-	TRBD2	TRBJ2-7	CASSTTTSGGTYEQYF	TGTGCCAGTAGTACTACAACTAGCGGGGGGACCTACGAGCAGTACTTC
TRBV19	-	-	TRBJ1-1	CATSWGGTSLNTEAFF	TGTGCCACCTCTTGGGGGGGTACTTCTCTGAACACTGAAGCTTTCTTT
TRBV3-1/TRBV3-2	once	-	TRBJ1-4	CASSQGSYNEKLFF	TGTGCCAGCAGCCAAGGGTCCTATAATGAAAAACTGTTTTTT
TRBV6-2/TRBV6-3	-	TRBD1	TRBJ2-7	CASSSTVGGTGIFAVSYEQYF	TGTGCCAGCAGTTCCACGGTAGGTGGGACAGGGATATTTGCGGTCTCCTACGAGCAGTACTTC
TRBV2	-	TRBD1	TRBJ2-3	CAYVGQGAPDTQYF	TGTGCCTACGTCGGCCAGGGGGCTCCAGATACGCAGTATTTT
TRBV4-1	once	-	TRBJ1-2	CASSQAEFGYGYTF	TGCGCCAGCAGCCAAGCGGAGTTCGGGTATGGCTACACCTTC
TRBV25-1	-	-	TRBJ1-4	CASSDVGPNEKLFF	TGTGCCAGCAGTGATGTGGGGCCTAATGAAAAACTGTTTTTT
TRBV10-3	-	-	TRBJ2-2	CAISTPGDTGELFF	TGTGCCATCTCCACCCCAGGGGATACCGGGGAGCTGTTTTTT
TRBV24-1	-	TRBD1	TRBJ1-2	CATSERGRDYGYTF	TGTGCCACCAGTGAGAGGGGGCGCGACTATGGCTACACCTTC
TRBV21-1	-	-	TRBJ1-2	CASKGGRYGYTF	TGTGCCAGCAAGGGAGGGAGATATGGCTACACCTTC
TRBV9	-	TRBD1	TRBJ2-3	CASSSQGEADTQYF	TGTGCCAGCAGCTCACAGGGGGAGGCAGATACGCAGTATTTT
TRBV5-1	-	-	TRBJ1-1	CASSSAENTEAFF	TGCGCCAGCAGCTCGGCGGAGAACACTGAAGCTTTCTTT
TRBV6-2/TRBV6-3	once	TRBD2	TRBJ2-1	CASSRSGGTSYNEQFF	TGTGCCAGCAGTAGGAGCGGGGGGACCTCCTACAATGAGCAGTTCTTC
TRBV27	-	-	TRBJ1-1	CASSLRAGTPRGAEAFF	TGTGCCAGCAGTTTACGGGCCGGGACACCTCGAGGCGCTGAAGCTTTCTTT